The text below deals with one TCR beta chain. The antigen is unknown. The data stem from a study of T cells in tuberculosis. Tuberculin skin test and IGRA determined adolescents' latent tuberculosis status at entry. Unsorted cryopreserved PBMC were sequenced, averaging approximately 100,000 T cells per clinical donor. General study points: Smaller alpha distances in active tuberculosis partly reflected shorter CDR3-alpha lengths.

This table comes from immunoSEQ multiplex PCR, and its TCRdb copy is limited to in-frame clones, with some not included. Of about 43,000 clones in the sample, 95% were seen once. This receptor was obtained from a donor between 10 and 35 years old with latent tuberculosis or without tuberculosis infection. The sequenced sample consisted of PBMCs.

The CDR3 reads CASSLTQVNTEAFF. DNA of the CDR3: TGTGCCAGCAGCCTCACCCAGGTTAACACTGAAGCTTTCTTT. V and J are TRBV6-1 and TRBJ1-1; no clear D. CDR1 and CDR2 from the germline V gene are MNHNS and SASEGT. Trimming left V 6 bases short and J 2 bases short, with 13 bases between. This CDR3 region has 14 residues.